The rows below give T cell receptor beta chains drawn from one sample of a study of T cell changes during pregnancy in multiple sclerosis. Generated by immunoSEQ multiplex PCR, the TCRdb table keeps only in-frame clones and is missing some. The sample contains fewer than 85,000 clones, about 92% of which appear only once. The source was peripheral blood, collected in the second trimester of pregnancy. These receptors came from a female donor with multiple sclerosis, enrolled in a pregnancy study. Both conserved end residues are part of each CDR3. D genes are given only for firm matches. Expanded clones get a size class; other rows say once, few or many, or leave the size out.

V gene: TRBV6-5; clone size: -; J gene: TRBJ2-7; D gene: -; CDR3 DNA: TGTGCCAGCAGTTCCCTGACAAGCTCCTACGAGCAGTACTTC; CDR3 protein: CASSSLTSSYEQYF
V gene: TRBV13; clone size: -; J gene: TRBJ1-1; D gene: -; CDR3 DNA: TGTGCCAGCAGCTCATACAGGGTAGGTGAAGCTTTCTTT; CDR3 protein: CASSSYRVGEAFF
V gene: TRBV15; clone size: few; J gene: TRBJ2-2; D gene: -; CDR3 DNA: TGTGCCACCAGCTCCCAAGCGTCGGGGGCCGGGGAGCTGTTTTTT; CDR3 protein: CATSSQASGAGELFF
V gene: TRBV7-9; clone size: -; J gene: TRBJ1-1; D gene: -; CDR3 DNA: TGTGCCAGCCGGCCCTTCGGGAGCACTGAAGCTTTCTTT; CDR3 protein: CASRPFGSTEAFF
V gene: TRBV7-2; clone size: few; J gene: TRBJ1-6; D gene: -; CDR3 DNA: TGTGCCAGCAGCCTAAGTTCAACCCTCCACTTT; CDR3 protein: CASSLSSTLHF
V gene: TRBV5-4; clone size: -; J gene: TRBJ1-3; D gene: -; CDR3 DNA: TGTGCCAGCAGCCCTGACAGTATCGACGGAAACACCATATATTTT; CDR3 protein: CASSPDSIDGNTIYF
V gene: TRBV16; clone size: -; J gene: TRBJ1-6; D gene: -; CDR3 DNA: TGTGCCAGCAGCCAATCGGTCGGCTATAATTCACCCCTCCACTTT; CDR3 protein: CASSQSVGYNSPLHF
V gene: TRBV7-2; clone size: -; J gene: TRBJ1-1; D gene: -; CDR3 DNA: TGTGCCAGCAGCCTATTAATGAACACTGAAGCTTTCTTT; CDR3 protein: CASSLLMNTEAFF
V gene: TRBV7-8; clone size: -; J gene: TRBJ1-2; D gene: TRBD1; CDR3 DNA: TGTGCCAGCAGCTCCCAGGGGGCACTATCCGTAGGCACCTTC; CDR3 protein: CASSSQGALSVGTF
V gene: TRBV9; clone size: few; J gene: TRBJ2-3; D gene: TRBD2; CDR3 DNA: TGTGCCAGCAGCGTAGGGGGTAGCGGGGGGCGCCGCACAGATACGCAGTATTTT; CDR3 protein: CASSVGGSGGRRTDTQYF
V gene: TRBV9; clone size: -; J gene: TRBJ2-7; D gene: TRBD1; CDR3 DNA: TGTGCCAGCAGCCCGTACGACAGGGGCTACGAGCAGTACTTC; CDR3 protein: CASSPYDRGYEQYF